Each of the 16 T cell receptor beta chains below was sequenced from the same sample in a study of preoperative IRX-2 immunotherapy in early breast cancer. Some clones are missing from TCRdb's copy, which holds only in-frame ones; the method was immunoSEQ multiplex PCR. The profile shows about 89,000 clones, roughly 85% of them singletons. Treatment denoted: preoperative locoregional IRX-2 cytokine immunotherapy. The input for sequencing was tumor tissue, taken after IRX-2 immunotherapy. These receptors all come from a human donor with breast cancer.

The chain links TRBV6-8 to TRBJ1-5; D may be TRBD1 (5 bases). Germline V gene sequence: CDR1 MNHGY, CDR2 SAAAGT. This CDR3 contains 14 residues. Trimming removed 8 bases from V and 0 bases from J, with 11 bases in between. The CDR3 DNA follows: TGTGCCAGCGCCGCAGGGCATAGCAATCAGCCCCAGCATTTT. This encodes CASAAGHSNQPQHF.

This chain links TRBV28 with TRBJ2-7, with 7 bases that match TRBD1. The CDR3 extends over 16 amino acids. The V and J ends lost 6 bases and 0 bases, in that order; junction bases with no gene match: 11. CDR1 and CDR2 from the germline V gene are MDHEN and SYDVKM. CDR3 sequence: CASSVHRGFGSYEQYF. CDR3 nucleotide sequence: TGTGCCAGCAGCGTACACAGGGGTTTCGGCTCCTACGAGCAGTACTTC.

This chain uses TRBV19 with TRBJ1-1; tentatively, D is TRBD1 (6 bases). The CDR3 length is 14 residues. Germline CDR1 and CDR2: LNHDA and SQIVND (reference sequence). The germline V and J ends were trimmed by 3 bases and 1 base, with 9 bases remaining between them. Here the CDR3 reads CASSIRTENTEAFF. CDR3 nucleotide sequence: TGTGCCAGTAGTATCCGGACAGAGAACACTGAAGCTTTCTTT.

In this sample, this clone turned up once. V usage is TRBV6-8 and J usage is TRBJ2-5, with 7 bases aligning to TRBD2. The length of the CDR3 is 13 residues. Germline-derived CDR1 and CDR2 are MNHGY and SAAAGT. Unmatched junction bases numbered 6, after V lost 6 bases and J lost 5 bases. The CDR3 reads CASRLAAVETQYF. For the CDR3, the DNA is TGTGCCAGCAGGCTAGCGGCGGTCGAGACCCAGTACTTC.

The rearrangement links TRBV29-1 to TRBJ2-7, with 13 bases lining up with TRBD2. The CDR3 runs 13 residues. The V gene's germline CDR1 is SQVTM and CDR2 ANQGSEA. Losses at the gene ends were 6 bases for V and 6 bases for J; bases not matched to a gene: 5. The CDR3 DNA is TGCAGCGTATGGACTAGCGGGAGCGGCGAGCAGTACTTC. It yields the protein CSVWTSGSGEQYF.

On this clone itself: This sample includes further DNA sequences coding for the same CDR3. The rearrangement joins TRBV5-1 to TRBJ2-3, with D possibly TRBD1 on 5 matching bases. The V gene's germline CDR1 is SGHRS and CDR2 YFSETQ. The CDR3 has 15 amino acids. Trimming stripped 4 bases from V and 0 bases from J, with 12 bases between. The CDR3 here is CASSLGAVSTDTQYF. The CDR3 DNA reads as TGCGCCAGCAGCCTAGGGGCGGTTAGCACAGATACGCAGTATTTT.

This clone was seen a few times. The CDR3 loop is CASSRIPQGNEKLFF. Here the CDR3 DNA reads TGCGCCAGCAGCCGGATCCCACAGGGGAATGAAAAACTGTTTTTT. V is TRBV5-1 and J is TRBJ1-4; 7 nucleotides agree with TRBD1. Germline lookup yields CDR1 SGHRS and CDR2 YFSETQ. CDR3 length equals 15 residues. Losses at the gene ends were 4 bases for V and 5 bases for J; bases not matched to a gene: 8. The whole variable domain, remainder taken from reference TRBV5-1 and TRBJ1-4, is KAGVTQTPRYLIKTRGQQVTLSCSPISGHRSVSWYQQTPGQGLQFLFEYFSETQRNKGNFPGRFSGRQFSNSRSEMNVSTLELGDSALYLCASSRIPQGNEKLFFGSGTQLSVL.

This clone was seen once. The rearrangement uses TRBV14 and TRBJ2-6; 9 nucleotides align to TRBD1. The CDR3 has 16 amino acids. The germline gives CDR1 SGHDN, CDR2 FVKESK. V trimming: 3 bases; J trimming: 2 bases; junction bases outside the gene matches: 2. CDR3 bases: TGTGCCAGCAGCCAGAGACAGGGGGCTGGGGCCAACGTCCTGACTTTC. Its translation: CASSQRQGAGANVLTF.

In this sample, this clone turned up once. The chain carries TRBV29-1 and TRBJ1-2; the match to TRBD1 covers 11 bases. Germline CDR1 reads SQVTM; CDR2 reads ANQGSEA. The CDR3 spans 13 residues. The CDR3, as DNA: TGCAGTGGAAAGGGACAGGGGGACTATGGCTACACCTTC. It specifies CSGKGQGDYGYTF.

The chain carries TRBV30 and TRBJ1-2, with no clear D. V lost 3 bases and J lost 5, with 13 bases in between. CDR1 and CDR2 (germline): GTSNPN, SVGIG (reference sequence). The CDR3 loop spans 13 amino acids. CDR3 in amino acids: CAWSEGSGYGYTF. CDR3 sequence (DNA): TGTGCCTGGAGCGAGGGCTCGGGATATGGCTACACCTTC.

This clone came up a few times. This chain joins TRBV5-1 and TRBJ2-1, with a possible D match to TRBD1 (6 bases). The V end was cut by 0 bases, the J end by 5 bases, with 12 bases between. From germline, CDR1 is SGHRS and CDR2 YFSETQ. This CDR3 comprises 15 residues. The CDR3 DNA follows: TGCGCCAGCAGCTTGGAGGGGGACGGACACAATGAGCAGTTCTTC. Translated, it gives CASSLEGDGHNEQFF. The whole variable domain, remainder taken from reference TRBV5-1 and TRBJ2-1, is KAGVTQTPRYLIKTRGQQVTLSCSPISGHRSVSWYQQTPGQGLQFLFEYFSETQRNKGNFPGRFSGRQFSNSRSEMNVSTLELGDSALYLCASSLEGDGHNEQFFGPGTRLTVL.

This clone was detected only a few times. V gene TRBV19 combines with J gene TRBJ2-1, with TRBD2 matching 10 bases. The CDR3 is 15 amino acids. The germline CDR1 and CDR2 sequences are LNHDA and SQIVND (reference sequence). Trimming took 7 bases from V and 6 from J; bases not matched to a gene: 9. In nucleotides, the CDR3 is TGTGCCAGTAATCCGACTAGCGGGTTTGGCAATGAGCAGTTCTTC. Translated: CASNPTSGFGNEQFF.

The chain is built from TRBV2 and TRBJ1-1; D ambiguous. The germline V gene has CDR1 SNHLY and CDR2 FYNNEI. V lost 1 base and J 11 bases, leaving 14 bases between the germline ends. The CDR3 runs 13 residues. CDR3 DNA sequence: TGTGCCAGCAGTGAAGATTGGGGTGTGCGGGCTTTCTTT. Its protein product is CASSEDWGVRAFF.

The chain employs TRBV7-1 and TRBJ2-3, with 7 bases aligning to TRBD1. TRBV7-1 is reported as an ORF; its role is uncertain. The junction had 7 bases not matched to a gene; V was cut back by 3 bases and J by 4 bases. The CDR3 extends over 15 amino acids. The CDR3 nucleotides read TGTGCCAGCAGCTCCCTATCCGGGACAGCAGATACGCAGTATTTT. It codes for CASSSLSGTADTQYF.

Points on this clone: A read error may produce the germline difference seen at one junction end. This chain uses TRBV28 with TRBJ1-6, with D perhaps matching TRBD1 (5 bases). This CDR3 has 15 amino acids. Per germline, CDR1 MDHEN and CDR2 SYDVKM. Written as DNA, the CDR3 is TGTGCCAGCAGTTTAAGGGCAGGGTATAATTCATCCCTCCACTTT. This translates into CASSLRAGYNSSLHF. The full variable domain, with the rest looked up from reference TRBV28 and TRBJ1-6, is DVKVTQSSRYLVKRTGEKVFLECVQDMDHENMFWYRQDPGLGLRLIYFSYDVKMKEKGDIPEGYSVSREKKERFSLILESASTNQTSMYLCASSLRAGYNSSLHFGNGTRLTVT.

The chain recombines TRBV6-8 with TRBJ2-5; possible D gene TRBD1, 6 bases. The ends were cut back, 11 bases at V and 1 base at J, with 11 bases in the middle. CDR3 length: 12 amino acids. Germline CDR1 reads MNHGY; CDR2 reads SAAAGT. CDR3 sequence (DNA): TGTGCCGGGGGCAGCCCCCAAGAGACCCAGTACTTC. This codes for CAGGSPQETQYF.